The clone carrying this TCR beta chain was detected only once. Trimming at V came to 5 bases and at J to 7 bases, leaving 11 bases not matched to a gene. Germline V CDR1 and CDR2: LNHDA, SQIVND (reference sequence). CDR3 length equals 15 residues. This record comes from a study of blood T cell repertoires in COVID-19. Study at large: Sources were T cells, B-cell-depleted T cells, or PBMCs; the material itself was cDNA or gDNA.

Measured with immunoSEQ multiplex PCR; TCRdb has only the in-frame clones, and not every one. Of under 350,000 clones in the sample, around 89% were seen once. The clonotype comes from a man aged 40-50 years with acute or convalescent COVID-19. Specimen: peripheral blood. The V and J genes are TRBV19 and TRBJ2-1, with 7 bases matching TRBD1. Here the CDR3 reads CASSRDSWVQNEQFF. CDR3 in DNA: TGTGCCAGTAGTCGGGACAGCTGGGTGCAAAATGAGCAGTTCTTC.